This TCR beta chain was found in a study of cytomegalovirus exposure and HLA in healthy donors. Study-wide findings and caveats: Presence/absence analyses supposed approximately even sequencing depth among donors. The study designated some 180 TCR beta chains cytomegalovirus-associated.

About this clone: As yet, its antigen is unknown.

V trimming: 1 base; J trimming: 0 bases; junction bases outside the gene matches: 6. Germline assignment: CDR1 SGHVS and CDR2 FQNEAQ. This CDR3 has 17 amino acids. Both 60 Vbeta primers and 13 Jbeta primers went into the PCR. Generated by immunoSEQ multiplex PCR, the TCRdb table keeps only in-frame clones and is missing some. The repertoire has about 75,000 clones, roughly 82% of them found once; the top ten carry approximately 17%. This sequence joins TRBV7-8 and TRBJ2-5; 9 nucleotides align to TRBD2. The sequenced material came from PBMCs. The TCR was taken from a man between 70 and 80 years old in good health and CMV-seropositive. CDR3 sequence (DNA): TGTGCCAGCAGCTTAGGGATCCTAGCGGGGTACCAAGAGACCCAGTACTTC. Translated, it gives CASSLGILAGYQETQYF.